Presented here are 20 T cell receptor beta chains from one specimen sequenced in a study of vaccination and CD4 T cells after COVID-19. Antigen specificity for these receptors is unknown. Described treatment: roughly nine-day PBMC culture with coronavirus spike peptide pools or control peptides (ViraFEST assay). Sequenced with the Oncomine TCR Beta short-read assay was DNA taken from cultured CD4+ T cells. One entry per CDR3 protein results from TCRdb running MiXCR on the PCR reads. The table shows about 19,000 distinct CDR3 sequences, with over 60% occurring only once. Specimen: CD4+ T cells from blood, cultured in vitro, collected after SARS-CoV-2 vaccination. The receptors shown here come from a human donor who received a COVID-19 vaccine.

This clonotype was observed a handful of times. V gene TRBV12-3 or TRBV12-4 combines with J gene TRBJ1-6, with 9 bases matching TRBD1. Unmatched junction bases numbered 8, after V lost 5 bases and J lost 0 bases. The CDR3 totals 18 residues. CDR3 DNA sequence: TGTGCCAGCAGTCGAACAGGGGGCGGGAGCTCCTATAATTCACCCCTCCACTTT. Translating gives CASSRTGGGSSYNSPLHF.

The V gene is TRBV10-1, the J gene TRBJ1-5, with D hard to call. The germline V and J ends were trimmed by 2 bases and 0 bases, with 14 bases remaining between them. Per the germline V gene, CDR1 is WNHNN and CDR2 is SYGVQD (reference sequence). The CDR3 loop spans 17 amino acids. The CDR3 sequence is CASSEREGTYSNQPQHF. As DNA, the CDR3 is TGCGCCAGCAGTGAGAGGGAGGGTACGTATAGCAATCAGCCCCAGCATTTT.

The gene calls are TRBV20-1 and TRBJ2-3, with D possibly being TRBD2 (6 bases). The CDR3 is made up of 12 amino acids. Germline CDR1 DFQATT, CDR2 SNEGSKA (reference sequence). V shed 3 bases and J shed 5 bases, with 9 bases lying between them. CDR3 DNA sequence: TGCAGTGCTAGTAAGACTAGAGATACGCAGTATTTT. The encoded protein is CSASKTRDTQYF.

The V gene is TRBV7-6, the J gene TRBJ1-2; 7 nucleotides align to TRBD1. The junction had 5 bases not matched to a gene; V was cut back by 1 base and J by 6 bases. This CDR3 is built from 14 residues. The germline CDR1 and CDR2 sequences are SGHVS and FNYEAQ. CDR3 in amino acids: CASSLGNRGDGYTF. In DNA, the CDR3 is TGTGCCAGCAGCTTAGGTAACAGGGGTGATGGCTACACCTTC.

This clonotype was seen a handful of times. The chain combines TRBV7-6 with TRBJ2-5; D tentatively reads TRBD1 or TRBD2 (5 bases each). This CDR3 has 15 amino acids. From germline, CDR1 is SGHVS and CDR2 FNYEAQ. The V end lost 5 bases, the J end lost 2 bases, and 15 bases lay between the germline ends. For the CDR3, the DNA is TGTGCCAGCAGCCCTGCAAACGGGGCACAAGAGACCCAGTACTTC. Protein product: CASSPANGAQETQYF.

V usage is TRBV30 and J usage is TRBJ1-6, with D possibly TRBD1 on 5 matching bases. CDR1 and CDR2 (germline): GTSNPN, SVGIG (reference sequence). V gave up 1 base and J gave up 9 bases, with 10 bases separating them. The CDR3 runs to 13 residues. In DNA, the CDR3 is TGTGCCTGGAGTGGAGGGGTGGTTTCACCCCTCCACTTT. This gives the protein CAWSGGVVSPLHF.

The genes are TRBV7-9 and TRBJ1-1, with 11 positions matching TRBD1. Germline V lookup: CDR1 SEHNR, CDR2 FQNEAQ (reference sequence). V was clipped by 4 bases and J by 5 bases; unmatched bases: 9. The CDR3 is made up of 16 amino acids. For the CDR3, the DNA is TGTGCCAGCAGCTCTTACTCCGGGACAGGGGGGACTGAAGCTTTCTTT. It yields the protein CASSSYSGTGGTEAFF.

The chain has TRBV9 and TRBJ2-7, with TRBD1 as a possible D gene (6 bases). The ends were cut back, 0 bases at V and 0 bases at J, with 19 bases in the middle. The germline CDR1 and CDR2 sequences are SGDLS and YYNGEE. The CDR3 length is 18 residues. The CDR3 region is CASSVAPSGQGISYEQYF. The CDR3 nucleotides are TGTGCCAGCAGCGTAGCTCCATCGGGACAAGGGATCTCCTACGAGCAGTACTTC.

This chain links TRBV19 with TRBJ2-2; D possibly corresponds to TRBD1 (5 bases). There are 13 residues in the CDR3. Trimming removed 3 bases at V and 6 bases at J, with 8 bases between. Germline V lookup: CDR1 LNHDA, CDR2 SQIVND (reference sequence). The CDR3 loop reads CASSIRQSGELFF. The CDR3 DNA reads as TGTGCCAGTAGTATCCGACAGTCCGGGGAGCTGTTTTTT.

V and J are TRBV9 and TRBJ2-3, with 9 nucleotides matching TRBD2. This CDR3 spans 14 amino acids. V lost 3 bases and J lost 2; bases outside the gene matches: 1. Germline loops: CDR1 SGDLS, CDR2 YYNGEE. As DNA, the CDR3 is TGTGCCAGCAGCGGGACTAGCGACACAGATACGCAGTATTTT. Protein sequence: CASSGTSDTDTQYF. The full variable domain, completed using reference TRBV9 and TRBJ2-3, is DSGVTQTPKHLITATGQRVTLRCSPRSGDLSVYWYQQSLDQGLQFLIQYYNGEERAKGNILERFSAQQFPDLHSELNLSSLELGDSALYFCASSGTSDTDTQYFGPGTRLTVL.

This clonotype was observed a few times. CDR3 DNA sequence: TGTGCCAGCAGTATAACAGGGGGTGAGGATTCACCCCTCCACTTT. It codes for CASSITGGEDSPLHF. The rearrangement joins TRBV6-1 to TRBJ1-6, with 8 bases aligning to TRBD1. J gave up 8 bases and V 5 bases, and 8 bases lay outside the gene matches. The germline CDR1 and CDR2 sequences are MNHNS and SASEGT. CDR3 size: 15 residues.

In its sample, this clonotype was seen a few times. This rearrangement joins TRBV21-1 to TRBJ1-2; the table's D call of TRBD1 was not tested on the DNA. TRBV21-1 is flagged as a pseudogene. The length of the CDR3 is 14 residues. The CDR3 region has the DNA TGTGCCAGCAGCTTCAAGGGACAGAACTATGGCTACACCTTC. Protein product: CASSFKGQNYGYTF.

The chain recombines TRBV10-3 with TRBJ1-2, with D hard to call. V lost 3 bases, J lost 4 bases, and 6 bases lay in between. The CDR3 totals 12 residues. Germline CDR1 reads ENHRY; CDR2 reads SYGVKD. Here the CDR3 DNA reads TGTGCCATCAGTGAACAGTTCTATGGCTACACCTTC. Its translation: CAISEQFYGYTF.

The chain uses TRBV11-2 and TRBJ1-1; D not resolved. The CDR3 is made up of 13 amino acids. V shed 2 bases and J shed 1 base, with 5 bases lying between them. Germline V gene sequence: CDR1 SGHAT, CDR2 FQNNGV. CDR3 coding DNA: TGTGCCAGCAGCTTACGGGGGAACACTGAAGCTTTCTTT. This sequence encodes CASSLRGNTEAFF.

V usage is TRBV15 and J usage is TRBJ1-2; D not resolved. CDR3 size: 16 residues. Trimming took off 0 bases at V and 7 bases at J, with 18 bases between the two ends. CDR1 and CDR2 from the germline V gene are LNHNV and YYDKDF (reference sequence). The CDR3 coding sequence is TGTGCCACCAGCAGAGATAGAGTACTCCGCGAAGTTGGCTACACCTTC. It encodes CATSRDRVLREVGYTF.

The chain combines TRBV11-3 with TRBJ1-6; 7 bases align to TRBD1. Germline CDR1 reads SGHNT; CDR2 reads YENEEA. The CDR3 contains 15 residues. Trimming took 3 bases from V and 10 from J; bases not matched to a gene: 9. The CDR3 DNA follows: TGTGCCAGCAGCTTGCGCGGGACAGACAAATCACCCCTCCACTTT. Protein: CASSLRGTDKSPLHF.

DNA for the CDR3: TGTGCAAGTCGCTCGCGTCGGGGCGGGGCTAGCACAGATACGCAGTATTTT. Protein product: CASRSRRGGASTDTQYF. This chain links TRBV12-2 with TRBJ2-3; the table's D call of TRBD1 was not tested on the DNA. TRBV12-2 corresponds to a pseudogene. The CDR3 loop spans 17 amino acids.

The genes are TRBV15 and TRBJ2-7; perhaps TRBD2 as D (5 bases). CDR1 is LNHNV and CDR2 is YYDKDF in the germline V gene (reference sequence). The V end was cut by 6 bases, the J end by 2 bases, with 14 bases between. CDR3 length: 14 amino acids. The CDR3, as DNA: TGTGCCACCAGATGGAACGGAGGTGCCTACGAGCAGTACTTC. Its protein product is CATRWNGGAYEQYF.

The J gene is TRBJ2-3, the V gene TRBV20-1, with 8 bases aligning to TRBD2. CDR1 is DFQATT and CDR2 is SNEGSKA in the germline V gene (reference sequence). CDR3 size: 15 residues. V gave up 0 bases and J gave up 1 base; unmatched junction bases: 3. As DNA, the CDR3 is TGCAGTGCTAGAGATGGGCGGGGGGGCACAGATACGCAGTATTTT. Protein: CSARDGRGGTDTQYF.

J is TRBJ1-2 and V is TRBV6-5; maybe TRBD1 (5 bases). The CDR3 is made up of 16 amino acids. Germline assignment: CDR1 MNHEY and CDR2 SVGAGI. V gave up 0 bases and J gave up 4 bases, with 15 bases separating them. CDR3 nucleotides: TGTGCCAGCAGTTACTCGGGGGACCCTAATATCTATGGCTACACCTTC. It yields the protein CASSYSGDPNIYGYTF.